The 2 T cell receptor beta chains reported below all come from one sample, sequenced in a study of T cell responses to AZD1222 COVID-19 vaccine. The table came from immunoSEQ multiplex PCR; TCRdb's copy has only in-frame clones and leaves some out. The sample includes 160,000 or so clones, 90% to 95% of them seen just once. This sample comprised peripheral blood, obtained 28 days after the second AZD1222 dose. The receptors were sampled from an adult who received the AZD1222 COVID-19 vaccine.

This clone came up a few times. The gene calls are TRBV7-9 and TRBJ1-3, with a weak D call TRBD1 (6 bases). The V gene's germline CDR1 is SEHNR and CDR2 FQNEAQ (reference sequence). The ends were cut back, 5 bases at V and 0 bases at J, with 20 bases in the middle. The CDR3 totals 18 residues. CDR3 loop: CASSPPGWQGTSGNTIYF. The CDR3, as DNA: TGTGCCAGCAGCCCCCCAGGGTGGCAGGGGACCTCTGGAAACACCATATATTTT.

The chain carries TRBV4-1 and TRBJ2-7; 12 bases match TRBD2. This CDR3 spans 15 amino acids. The germline gives CDR1 MGHRA, CDR2 YSYEKL. V gave up 2 bases and J gave up 4 bases; unmatched junction bases: 3. CDR3 sequence (DNA): TGCGCCAGCAGCCAACCGACTAGCGGGAGATACGAGCAGTACTTC. Its protein is CASSQPTSGRYEQYF.